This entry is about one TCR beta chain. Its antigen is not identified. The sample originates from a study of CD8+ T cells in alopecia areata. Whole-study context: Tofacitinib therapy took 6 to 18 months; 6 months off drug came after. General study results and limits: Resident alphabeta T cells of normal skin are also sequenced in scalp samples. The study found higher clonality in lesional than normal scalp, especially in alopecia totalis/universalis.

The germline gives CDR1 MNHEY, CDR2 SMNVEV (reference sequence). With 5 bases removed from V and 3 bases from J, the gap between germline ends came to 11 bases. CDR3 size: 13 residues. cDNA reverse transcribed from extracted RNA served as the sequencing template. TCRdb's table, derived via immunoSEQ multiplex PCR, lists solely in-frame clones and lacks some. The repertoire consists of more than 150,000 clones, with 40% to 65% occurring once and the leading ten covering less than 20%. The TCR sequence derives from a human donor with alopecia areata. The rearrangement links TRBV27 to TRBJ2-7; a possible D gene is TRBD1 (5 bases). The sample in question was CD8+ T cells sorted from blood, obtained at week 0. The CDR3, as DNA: TGTGCCAGCAGTGAGCAGGGTCACTACGAGCAGTACTTC. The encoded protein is CASSEQGHYEQYF.